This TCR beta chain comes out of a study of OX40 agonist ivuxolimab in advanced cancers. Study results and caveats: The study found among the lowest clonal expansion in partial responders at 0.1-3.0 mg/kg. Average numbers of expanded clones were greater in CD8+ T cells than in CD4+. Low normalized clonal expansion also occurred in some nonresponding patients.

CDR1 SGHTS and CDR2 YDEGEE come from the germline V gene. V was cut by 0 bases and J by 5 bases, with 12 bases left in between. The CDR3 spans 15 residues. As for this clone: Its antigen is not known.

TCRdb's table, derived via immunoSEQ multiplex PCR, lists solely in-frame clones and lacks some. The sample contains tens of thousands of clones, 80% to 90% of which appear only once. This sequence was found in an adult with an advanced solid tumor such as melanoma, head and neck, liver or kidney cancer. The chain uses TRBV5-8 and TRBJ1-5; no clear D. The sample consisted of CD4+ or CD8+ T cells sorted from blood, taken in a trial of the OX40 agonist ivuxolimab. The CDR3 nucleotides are TGTGCCAGCAGCTTGGGACGGAGAGGAGATCAGCCCCAGCATTTT. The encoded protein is CASSLGRRGDQPQHF. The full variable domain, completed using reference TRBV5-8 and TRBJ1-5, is EAGVTQSPTHLIKTRGQQATLRCSPISGHTSVYWYQQALGLGLQFLLWYDEGEERNRGNFPPRFSGRQFPNYSSELNVNALELEDSALYLCASSLGRRGDQPQHFGDGTRLSIL.